Following are 27 T cell receptor beta chains from one sample sequenced in a study of blood T cell repertoires in COVID-19. Some clones are missing from TCRdb's copy, which holds only in-frame ones; the method was immunoSEQ multiplex PCR. Among tens of thousands of clones listed, roughly 81% were seen once. The sequencing input was peripheral blood. The source is an older man with acute or convalescent COVID-19.

This CDR3 is CASSRGYNEQFF. CDR3 bases: TGTGCCAGCAGCCGGGGCTACAATGAGCAGTTCTTC. The V and J genes are TRBV27 and TRBJ2-1, with D tentatively TRBD2 (5 bases). CDR1 and CDR2 (germline): MNHEY, SMNVEV (reference sequence). Trimming took off 6 bases at V and 3 bases at J, with 6 bases between the two ends. There are 12 residues in the CDR3.

J is TRBJ1-5 and V is TRBV3-1 (or the pseudogene TRBV3-2), with D hard to call. V was clipped by 4 bases and J by 2 bases, with 9 bases between them. The CDR3 is made up of 14 amino acids. Germline V lookup: CDR1 LGHDT, CDR2 YNNKEL (reference sequence). CDR3 coding DNA: TGTGCCAGCAGCCTCGGGAAGGGCAATCAGCCCCAGCATTTT. Residues: CASSLGKGNQPQHF.

This sequence joins TRBV6-5 and TRBJ2-2; D gene uncertain. V lost 5 bases, J lost 2 bases, and 12 bases lay in between. Germline V lookup: CDR1 MNHEY, CDR2 SVGAGI. The CDR3 has 15 amino acids. The chain's CDR3 is CASSPPATNTGELFF. CDR3 in DNA: TGTGCCAGCAGTCCGCCAGCGACCAACACCGGGGAGCTGTTTTTT.

This chain joins TRBV7-9 and TRBJ2-7, with D maybe TRBD1 (6 bases). Deletions cut 5 bases from V and 6 bases from J, with 14 bases between. CDR1 and CDR2 (germline): SEHNR, FQNEAQ (reference sequence). This CDR3 is built from 13 residues. The CDR3 sequence: CASSNQGWGEQYF. In DNA, the CDR3 is TGTGCCAGCAGCAACCAGGGGTGGGGCGAGCAGTACTTC. Combining the CDR3 with reference TRBV7-9 and TRBJ2-7 gives the whole variable domain DTGVSQNPRHKITKRGQNVTFRCDPISEHNRLYWYRQTLGQGPEFLTYFQNEAQLEKSRLLSDRFSAERPKGSFSTLEIQRTEQGDSAMYLCASSNQGWGEQYFGPGTRLTVT.

This clone was seen a few times. The V gene is TRBV9, the J gene TRBJ1-2; D uncertain. Germline V gene lookup returns CDR1 SGDLS and CDR2 YYNGEE. V lost 0 bases and J 6 bases, leaving 15 bases between the germline ends. The CDR3 has 15 residues. CDR3 in amino acids: CASSVAVRAYNGYTF. CDR3 sequence (DNA): TGTGCCAGCAGCGTAGCTGTGAGGGCTTACAATGGCTACACCTTC.

This chain connects TRBV12-5 to TRBJ2-2; TRBD1 aligns across 11 bases. This CDR3 spans 16 amino acids. Per germline, CDR1 LGHNT and CDR2 FRNRAP. V was pared by 5 bases and J by 6 bases, with 8 bases of the junction left unmatched. The CDR3 reads CASGPDRGLGAGELFF. The CDR3 DNA reads as TGTGCTAGTGGTCCGGACAGGGGGCTGGGGGCCGGGGAGCTGTTTTTT. The whole variable domain, filled in from reference TRBV12-5 and TRBJ2-2, reads DARVTQTPRHKVTEMGQEVTMRCQPILGHNTVFWYRQTMMQGLELLAYFRNRAPLDDSGMPKDRFSAEMPDATLATLKIQPSEPRDSAVYFCASGPDRGLGAGELFFGEGSRLTVL.

The chain links TRBV7-9 to TRBJ2-7; D unclear. Between the trimmed V and J ends, which lost 5 bases and 6 bases, there was a span of 17 bases. CDR3 length: 14 amino acids. Germline-derived CDR1 and CDR2 are SEHNR and FQNEAQ (reference sequence). The CDR3 DNA reads TGTGCCAGCAGCCCCGCCGGTTCCCCCTTCGAGCAGTACTTC. As protein: CASSPAGSPFEQYF.

This chain links TRBV25-1 with TRBJ2-1; D is perhaps TRBD2 (6 bases). CDR3 size: 14 residues. The V gene's germline CDR1 is MGHDK and CDR2 SYGVNS. With 1 base removed from V and 13 bases from J, the gap between germline ends came to 17 bases. CDR3 DNA sequence: TGTGCCAGCAGTGAATTTTCCCTGGGCGGGGCCCAGTTCTTC. This translates into CASSEFSLGGAQFF. The full variable domain, with the rest looked up from reference TRBV25-1 and TRBJ2-1, is EADIYQTPRYLVIGTGKKITLECSQTMGHDKMYWYQQDPGMELHLIHYSYGVNSTEKGDLSSESTVSRIRTEHFPLTLESARPSHTSQYLCASSEFSLGGAQFFGPGTRLTVL.

The gene calls are TRBV27 and TRBJ2-3; weak D call: TRBD1 (6 bases). Looked up from germline, CDR1 is MNHEY and CDR2 is SMNVEV (reference sequence). V lost 5 bases and J 0 bases, leaving 12 bases between the germline ends. CDR3 length: 15 residues. CDR3 protein: CASSRTGMSTDTQYF. CDR3 nucleotide sequence: TGTGCCAGCAGTCGTACAGGGATGAGCACAGATACGCAGTATTTT.

This clone was counted once. The J gene is TRBJ2-3, the V gene TRBV5-4; 9 nucleotides align to TRBD2. The length of the CDR3 is 15 residues. The V segment lost 0 bases and the J segment 1 base; nucleotides outside the gene matches: 0. Germline V lookup: CDR1 SGHNT, CDR2 YYREEE (reference sequence). As DNA, the CDR3 is TGTGCCAGCAGCTTGGTAGCGGGAGGCACAGATACGCAGTATTTT. This sequence encodes CASSLVAGGTDTQYF.

This chain connects TRBV15 to TRBJ2-3; D remains ambiguous. Germline V CDR1 and CDR2: LNHNV, YYDKDF (reference sequence). Trimming stripped 5 bases from V and 4 bases from J, with 10 bases between. This CDR3 has 13 residues. CDR3 residues: CATSSRVPDTQYF. The CDR3 DNA reads TGTGCCACCAGCTCCCGCGTCCCAGATACGCAGTATTTT. The full variable domain, its missing parts supplied by reference TRBV15 and TRBJ2-3, is DAMVIQNPRYQVTQFGKPVTLSCSQTLNHNVMYWYQQKSSQAPKLLFHYYDKDFNNEADTPDNFQSRRPNTSFCFLDIRSPGLGDTAMYLCATSSRVPDTQYFGPGTRLTVL.

The chain links TRBV9 to TRBJ2-3, with a weak D call TRBD1 (6 bases). The CDR3 is 15 residues long. The V and J ends lost 4 bases and 4 bases respectively, with 16 bases between them. CDR1 SGDLS and CDR2 YYNGEE come from the germline V gene. The CDR3 coding sequence is TGTGCCAGCAGCCCCCAATCAGGGGCGGCAGATACGCAGTATTTT. This encodes CASSPQSGAADTQYF. Variable domain in full (rest from reference TRBV9 and TRBJ2-3): DSGVTQTPKHLITATGQRVTLRCSPRSGDLSVYWYQQSLDQGLQFLIQYYNGEERAKGNILERFSAQQFPDLHSELNLSSLELGDSALYFCASSPQSGAADTQYFGPGTRLTVL.

This clone was recorded only once. This chain connects TRBV9 to TRBJ2-1, with TRBD1 identical over 9 bases. This CDR3 region has 15 residues. V was pared by 0 bases and J by 7 bases, with 5 bases of the junction left unmatched. In germline, CDR1 is SGDLS, CDR2 YYNGEE. DNA for the CDR3: TGTGCCAGCAGCGTAGAGGGACAGGGTTGGAATGAGCAGTTCTTC. Translation gives CASSVEGQGWNEQFF.

The V call is TRBV2, the J call TRBJ2-7; 9 bases fit TRBD1. V gave up 7 bases and J gave up 3 bases; unmatched junction bases: 16. Germline lookup yields CDR1 SNHLY and CDR2 FYNNEI. The CDR3 sequence is 17 residues long. The CDR3 nucleotides are TGTGCCAGCACCAGGACAGGGACAGGGTCTCAAGTCTACGAGCAGTACTTC. Translated: CASTRTGTGSQVYEQYF.

In DNA form, the CDR3 reads TGTGCCAGCAGCTTAGAACGAGGGGGAGTCACCTTC. Protein: CASSLERGGVTF. The rearrangement links TRBV7-9 to TRBJ1-2; D perhaps matches TRBD1 (6 bases). Germline lookup yields CDR1 SEHNR and CDR2 FQNEAQ (reference sequence). The V gene lost 1 base and the J gene lost 13 bases, with 13 bases spanning the gap. CDR3 length: 12 residues.

The genes are TRBV5-1 and TRBJ2-4, with a possible D match to TRBD2 (6 bases). The CDR3 extends over 16 amino acids. Looked up from germline, CDR1 is SGHRS and CDR2 is YFSETQ. Trimming removed 3 bases from V and 0 bases from J, with 13 bases in between. The CDR3 sequence is CASSWGEVLAKNIQYF. CDR3 DNA sequence: TGCGCCAGCAGCTGGGGGGAAGTTCTAGCCAAAAACATTCAGTACTTC. Supplemented by reference TRBV5-1 and TRBJ2-4, the full variable domain reads KAGVTQTPRYLIKTRGQQVTLSCSPISGHRSVSWYQQTPGQGLQFLFEYFSETQRNKGNFPGRFSGRQFSNSRSEMNVSTLELGDSALYLCASSWGEVLAKNIQYFGAGTRLSVL.

This chain connects TRBV2 to TRBJ2-3, with TRBD2 matching over 11 bases. After removal of 4 bases from V and 9 bases from J, the junction contained 6 bases not matched to a gene. Germline V gene lookup returns CDR1 SNHLY and CDR2 FYNNEI. The CDR3 is made up of 14 amino acids. CDR3 in amino acids: CASSVTSGTRTQYF. The CDR3 nucleotides are TGTGCCAGCAGTGTGACTAGCGGGACAAGGACGCAGTATTTT.

This clone was seen once. This chain links TRBV18 with TRBJ2-5, with D possibly TRBD1 on 6 matching bases. This CDR3 spans 14 amino acids. The germline CDR1 and CDR2 sequences are KGHSH and LQKENI. V was shortened by 0 bases and J by 6 bases, with 11 bases between the two germline ends. The CDR3: CASSPPGAGKTQYF. CDR3 in DNA: TGTGCCAGCTCACCACCGGGGGCGGGTAAGACCCAGTACTTC.

The CDR3 region has the DNA TGTGCCAGCACGGCTGAGCCAGGGGGCAATTTGCAGCCCCAGCATTTT. It specifies CASTAEPGGNLQPQHF. This sequence joins TRBV18 and TRBJ1-5, with 8 bases lining up with TRBD1. Germline CDR1 and CDR2: KGHSH and LQKENI. With 8 bases clipped from V and 7 bases from J, the junction kept 16 bases outside the gene matches. The CDR3 totals 16 residues.

This rearrangement joins TRBV27 to TRBJ2-2; 7 nucleotides line up with TRBD2. CDR3 length: 15 amino acids. The ends lost 5 bases at V and 5 bases at J; junction bases unmatched: 8. The germline V gene has CDR1 MNHEY and CDR2 SMNVEV (reference sequence). The CDR3 reads CASSPRGSGTGELFF. CDR3 nucleotides: TGTGCCAGCAGTCCCCGGGGTAGCGGGACCGGGGAGCTGTTTTTT.

V usage is TRBV5-1 and J usage is TRBJ2-1, with 9 bases identical to TRBD2. The junction had 7 bases not matched to a gene; V was cut back by 6 bases and J by 6 bases. CDR1 is SGHRS, CDR2 YFSETQ, per germline. The CDR3 spans 14 residues. The CDR3 DNA is TGCGCCAGCACGAGGGCGGGAGGGTTCAATGAGCAGTTCTTC. Translation: CASTRAGGFNEQFF.

The genes are TRBV2 and TRBJ2-3, with D possibly TRBD2 on 6 matching bases. CDR3 size: 15 residues. Germline loops: CDR1 SNHLY, CDR2 FYNNEI. With 7 bases removed from V and 1 base from J, the gap between germline ends came to 15 bases. CDR3 nucleotide sequence: TGTGCCAGCACTCGAGGGTCGGGGGGCACAGATACGCAGTATTTT. Translation: CASTRGSGGTDTQYF. Variable domain in full (rest from reference TRBV2 and TRBJ2-3): EPEVTQTPSHQVTQMGQEVILRCVPISNHLYFYWYRQILGQKVEFLVSFYNNEISEKSEIFDDQFSVERPDGSNFTLKIRSTKLEDSAMYFCASTRGSGGTDTQYFGPGTRLTVL.

This chain links TRBV9 with TRBJ2-1; TRBD2 is a possible D gene (5 bases). The ends were cut back, 6 bases at V and 0 bases at J, with 13 bases in the middle. CDR3 size: 15 residues. CDR1 and CDR2 from the germline V gene are SGDLS and YYNGEE. The CDR3, as DNA: TGTGCCAGCAACCCGGCCGGACTCTCCTACAATGAGCAGTTCTTC. Translating gives CASNPAGLSYNEQFF.

In nucleotides, the CDR3 is TGTGCCAGCAGCCACCCTCCTGGGGGAGGGAACACTGAAGCTTTCTTT. Translated, it gives CASSHPPGGGNTEAFF. The rearrangement uses TRBV7-2 and TRBJ1-1; the D gene is possibly TRBD1 (5 bases). This CDR3 has 16 amino acids. Trimming left V 5 bases short and J 1 base short, with 17 bases between. Germline loops: CDR1 SGHTA, CDR2 FQGNSA. The full variable domain, rest sourced from reference TRBV7-2 and TRBJ1-1, is GAGVSQSPSNKVTEKGKDVELRCDPISGHTALYWYRQSLGQGLEFLIYFQGNSAPDKSGLPSDRFSAERTGGSVSTLTIQRTQQEDSAVYLCASSHPPGGGNTEAFFGQGTRLTVV.

This clone has more than one count but fewer than ten. The rearrangement uses TRBV12-3 or TRBV12-4 and TRBJ1-2, with a possible D match to TRBD1 (5 bases). V shed 4 bases and J shed 13 bases, with 13 bases lying between them. This CDR3 has 11 residues. CDR3 DNA: TGTGCCAGCAGTTCCTATGGGGCCCCCACCTTC. Protein product: CASSSYGAPTF.

J is TRBJ1-2 and V is TRBV5-4; TRBD1 matches at 7 bases. The CDR3 has 16 residues. V dropped 4 bases and J dropped 5; count of bases not matched to a gene: 14. The germline gives CDR1 SGHNT, CDR2 YYREEE (reference sequence). CDR3 residues: CASSPGTATRIYGYTF. CDR3 DNA sequence: TGTGCCAGCAGCCCAGGGACAGCCACAAGAATATATGGCTACACCTTC.

The rearrangement links TRBV9 to TRBJ1-2; D is possibly TRBD1 (6 bases). Trimming stripped 7 bases from V and 4 bases from J, with 14 bases between. Germline CDR1 SGDLS, CDR2 YYNGEE. This CDR3 region has 13 residues. CDR3 in amino acids: CASGYRDTYGYTF. The CDR3 coding sequence is TGTGCCAGCGGGTACCGGGACACCTATGGCTACACCTTC.